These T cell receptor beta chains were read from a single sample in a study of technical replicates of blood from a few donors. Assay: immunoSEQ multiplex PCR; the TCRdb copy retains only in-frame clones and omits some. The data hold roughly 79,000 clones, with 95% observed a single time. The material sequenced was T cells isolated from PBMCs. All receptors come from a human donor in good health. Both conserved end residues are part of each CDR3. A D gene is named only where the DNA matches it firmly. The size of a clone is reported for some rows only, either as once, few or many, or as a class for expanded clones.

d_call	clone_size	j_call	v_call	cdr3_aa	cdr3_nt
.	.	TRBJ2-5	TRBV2	CASTGTKTQYF	TGTGCCAGTACAGGAACAAAGACCCAGTACTTC
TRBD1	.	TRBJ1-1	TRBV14	CASSQWGQGNTEAFF	TGTGCCAGCAGCCAATGGGGACAGGGGAACACTGAAGCTTTCTTT
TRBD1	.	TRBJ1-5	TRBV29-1	CSVGQSNQPQHF	TGCAGCGTGGGACAGTCCAATCAGCCCCAGCATTTT
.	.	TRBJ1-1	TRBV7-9	CASSLEWRREFF	TGTGCCAGCAGCTTAGAGTGGCGACGGGAATTCTTT
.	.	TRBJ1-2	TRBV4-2	CASSQDEVGYTF	TGTGCCAGCAGCCAAGATGAGGTTGGCTACACCTTC
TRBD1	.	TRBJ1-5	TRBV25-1	CASSEGETGMYQPQHF	TGTGCCAGCAGTGAAGGAGAGACAGGGATGTATCAGCCCCAGCATTTT
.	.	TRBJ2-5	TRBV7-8	CASSLGSQETQYF	TGTGCCAGCAGCTTAGGCAGTCAAGAGACCCAGTACTTC
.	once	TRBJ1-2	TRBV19	CASRGANYGYTF	TGTGCCAGTAGGGGGGCGAACTATGGCTACACCTTC
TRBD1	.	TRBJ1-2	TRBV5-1	CASSIHRGNYGYTF	TGCGCCAGCAGCATCCACAGGGGGAACTATGGCTACACCTTC
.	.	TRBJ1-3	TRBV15	CATSRALLTGSGNTIYF	TGTGCCACCAGCAGAGCCCTTCTTACAGGGTCTGGAAACACCATATATTTT
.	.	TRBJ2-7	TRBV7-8	CASSLELGRSSYEQYF	TGTGCCAGCAGCTTAGAGTTAGGCCGGAGCTCCTACGAGCAGTACTTC
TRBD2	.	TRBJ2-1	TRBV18	CASSPPVAGAVDNEQFF	TGTGCCAGCTCGCCGCCCGTAGCGGGAGCGGTAGACAATGAGCAGTTCTTC
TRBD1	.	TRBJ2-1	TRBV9	CASSVTGGSSYNEQFF	TGTGCCAGCAGCGTAACAGGGGGAAGCTCCTACAATGAGCAGTTCTTC
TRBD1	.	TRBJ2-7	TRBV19	CASSSTGGSYEQYF	TGTGCCAGTAGTTCGACAGGGGGCTCCTACGAGCAGTACTTC
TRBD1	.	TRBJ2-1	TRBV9	CASSVEGRQGANEQFF	TGTGCCAGCAGCGTAGAGGGGAGGCAGGGGGCCAATGAGCAGTTCTTC
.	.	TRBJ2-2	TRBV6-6	CASSYNAGSGELFF	TGTGCCAGCAGTTACAATGCGGGCTCCGGGGAGCTGTTTTTT
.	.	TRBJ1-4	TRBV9	CASSQGFTNEKLFF	TGTGCCAGCAGTCAGGGTTTTACTAATGAAAAACTGTTTTTT
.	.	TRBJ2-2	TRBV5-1	CASSLVLGSGELFF	TGCGCCAGCAGCTTGGTGTTGGGGAGCGGGGAGCTGTTTTTT
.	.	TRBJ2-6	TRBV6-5	CASSPGSGANVLTF	TGTGCCAGCAGCCCGGGATCTGGGGCCAACGTCCTGACTTTC
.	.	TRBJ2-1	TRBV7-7	CASSRSPSSYNEQFF	TGTGCTAGCAGCCGCTCCCCGAGCTCCTACAATGAGCAGTTCTTC
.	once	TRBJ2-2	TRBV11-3	CASSLVGITGELFF	TGTGCCAGCAGTTTAGTGGGCATCACCGGGGAGCTGTTTTTT
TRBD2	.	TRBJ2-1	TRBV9	CASSASSGNSYNEQFF	TGTGCCAGCAGCGCCTCTAGCGGGAACTCCTACAATGAGCAGTTCTTC
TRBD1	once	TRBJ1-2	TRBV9	CASSEGQDPKYGYTF	TGTGCCAGCAGCGAGGGACAGGACCCTAAATATGGCTACACCTTC
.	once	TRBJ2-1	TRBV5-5	CASSLAGTTNNEQFF	TGTGCCAGCAGCTTGGCCGGGACAACTAACAATGAGCAGTTCTTC
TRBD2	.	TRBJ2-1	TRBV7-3	CASSLTSGIYNEQFF	TGTGCCAGCAGCTTAACTAGCGGGATTTACAATGAGCAGTTCTTC
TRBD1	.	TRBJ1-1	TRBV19	CASSMRGGQGAYTEAFF	TGTGCCAGTAGTATGCGGGGAGGCCAGGGGGCTTACACTGAAGCTTTCTTT
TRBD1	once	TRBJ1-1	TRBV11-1	CASSLSRDRAMNTEAFF	TGTGCCAGCAGCTTGTCCCGGGACAGGGCCATGAACACTGAAGCTTTCTTT
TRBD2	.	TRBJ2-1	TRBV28	CASSSTSGERELNEQFF	TGTGCCAGCAGTTCAACATCTGGGGAGCGGGAGCTTAATGAGCAGTTCTTC
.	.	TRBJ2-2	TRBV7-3	CASSFSGMNTGELFF	TGTGCCAGCAGCTTTTCAGGAATGAACACCGGGGAGCTGTTTTTT
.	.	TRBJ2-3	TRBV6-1	CASSALVGLESTDTQYF	TGTGCCAGCAGTGCCTTGGTAGGCCTAGAAAGCACAGATACGCAGTATTTT
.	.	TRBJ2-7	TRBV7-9	CASSPRYF	TGTGCCAGCAGCCCCCGGTACTTC
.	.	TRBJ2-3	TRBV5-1	CASSLDTSSTDTQYF	TGCGCCAGCAGCTTGGACACCTCTAGCACAGATACGCAGTATTTT
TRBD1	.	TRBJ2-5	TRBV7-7	CASSPRQGNVWTQYF	TGTGCCAGCAGCCCGCGACAGGGGAATGTCTGGACCCAGTACTTC
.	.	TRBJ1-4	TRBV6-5	CASSYGSRQNNEKLFF	TGTGCCAGCAGTTACGGCTCGAGACAGAATAATGAAAAACTGTTTTTT